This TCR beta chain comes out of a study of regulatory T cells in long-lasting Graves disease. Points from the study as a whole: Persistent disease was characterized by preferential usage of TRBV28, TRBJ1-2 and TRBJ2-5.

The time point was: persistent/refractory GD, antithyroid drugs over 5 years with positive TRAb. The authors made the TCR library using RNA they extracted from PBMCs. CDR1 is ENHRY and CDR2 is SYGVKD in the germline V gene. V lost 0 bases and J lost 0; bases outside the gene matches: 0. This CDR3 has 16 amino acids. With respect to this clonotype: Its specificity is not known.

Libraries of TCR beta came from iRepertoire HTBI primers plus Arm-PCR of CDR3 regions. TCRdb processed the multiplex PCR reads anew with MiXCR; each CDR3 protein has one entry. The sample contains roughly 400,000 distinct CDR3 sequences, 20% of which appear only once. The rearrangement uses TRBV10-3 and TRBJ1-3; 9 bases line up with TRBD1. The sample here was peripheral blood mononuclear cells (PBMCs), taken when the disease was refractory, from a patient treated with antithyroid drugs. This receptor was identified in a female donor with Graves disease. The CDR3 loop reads CAISESDRGSGNTIYF. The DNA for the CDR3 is TGTGCCATCAGTGAGTCGGACAGGGGCTCTGGAAACACCATATATTTT.